The present entry profiles one TCR beta chain with its context. This record comes from a study of blood T cell repertoires in COVID-19. Study overall: COVID-19 samples, acute and convalescent, were from the United States, Italy and Spain.

This CDR3 spans 15 amino acids. V lost 7 bases to trimming and J lost 3 bases, with 20 bases between them. Germline CDR1 SGHRS, CDR2 YFSETQ. In the original processing: Amplification of reference gene primers was used by the study to estimate nucleated cell counts. Some clones are missing from TCRdb's copy, which holds only in-frame ones; the method was immunoSEQ multiplex PCR. The DNA was the basis for D and trimming; V, J and clone size are from that table. The table includes about 190,000 clones, 82% detected once. The TCR comes from a woman aged 25 to 39 with acute or convalescent COVID-19. Sequenced sample: peripheral blood. J is TRBJ2-7 and V is TRBV5-1, with D perhaps TRBD1 (6 bases). The CDR3: CASGPQMGANYEQYF. CDR3 sequence (DNA): TGCGCCAGCGGACCTCAGATGGGGGCGAACTACGAGCAGTACTTC.